The 14 T cell receptor beta chains given below trace back to one sample, sequenced in a study of cytomegalovirus exposure and HLA in healthy donors. The study ran its PCR with 60 Vbeta and 13 Jbeta primers. The protocol was immunoSEQ multiplex PCR, while the TCRdb copy is restricted to in-frame clones and leaves out a portion. Of 76,000 or so clones listed, around 70% are singletons. Sequencing was carried out using PBMCs. The receptors stem from a woman between 40 and 50 years old in good health and CMV-seropositive.

CDR3 DNA: TGTGCCAGCAGCTTAGACTCAGCAGGGGCGCGTCCCCAGCATTTT. Its protein is CASSLDSAGARPQHF. This sequence joins TRBV7-2 and TRBJ1-5; TRBD1 might be the D (6 bases). V was shortened by 1 base and J by 10 bases, with 17 bases between the two germline ends. The CDR3 runs to 15 residues. The germline V gene encodes CDR1 SGHTA and CDR2 FQGNSA.

The V call is TRBV9, the J call TRBJ2-2, with 10 positions matching TRBD2. The CDR3 is 16 amino acids. Germline V gives CDR1 SGDLS, CDR2 YYNGEE. J was trimmed by 5 bases and V by 0 bases; bases with no gene match: 4. CDR3 in DNA: TGTGCCAGCAGCGTAGCCATAGCGGGGGGAACCGGGGAGCTGTTTTTT. Protein: CASSVAIAGGTGELFF. The full variable domain, in which reference TRBV9 and TRBJ2-2 provide the parts outside the CDR3, is DSGVTQTPKHLITATGQRVTLRCSPRSGDLSVYWYQQSLDQGLQFLIQYYNGEERAKGNILERFSAQQFPDLHSELNLSSLELGDSALYFCASSVAIAGGTGELFFGEGSRLTVL.

The chain recombines TRBV5-4 with TRBJ2-3, with 7 bases matching TRBD2. The germline V gene encodes CDR1 SGHNT and CDR2 YYREEE (reference sequence). The CDR3 covers 16 residues. The V and J ends lost 0 bases and 4 bases, in that order; junction bases with no gene match: 8. The CDR3 sequence: CASSLGAGPVADTQYF. CDR3 nucleotides: TGTGCCAGCAGCTTGGGAGCGGGACCAGTGGCAGATACGCAGTATTTT.

The V and J genes are TRBV6-1 and TRBJ1-3, with 8 bases lining up with TRBD1. J gave up 0 bases and V 6 bases, and 4 bases lay outside the gene matches. Per the germline V gene, CDR1 is MNHNS and CDR2 is SASEGT. CDR3 length: 15 amino acids. CDR3 protein: CASRRQGLSGNTIYF. CDR3 DNA: TGTGCCAGCAGAAGACAGGGGCTCTCTGGAAACACCATATATTTT.

V usage is TRBV7-2 and J usage is TRBJ2-3; the match to TRBD2 covers 14 bases. J gave up 7 bases and V 4 bases, and 7 bases lay outside the gene matches. The CDR3 sequence is 16 residues long. CDR1 SGHTA and CDR2 FQGNSA come from the germline V gene. The CDR3 spells CASSSRTSGRTNTQYF. The CDR3 bases are TGTGCCAGCAGCTCCCGGACTAGCGGGAGGACGAATACGCAGTATTTT.

This clone appeared once. The chain uses TRBV6-5 and TRBJ2-7, with 9 bases matching TRBD1. Unmatched junction bases numbered 11, after V lost 6 bases and J lost 5 bases. Germline V CDR1 and CDR2: MNHEY, SVGAGI. This CDR3 contains 15 residues. CDR3 residues: CASSRPGQGSHEQYF. DNA for the CDR3: TGTGCCAGCAGCCGTCCCGGACAGGGGTCCCACGAGCAGTACTTC.

The chain carries TRBV2 and TRBJ1-5; D is perhaps TRBD1 (5 bases). The CDR3 spans 14 residues. The germline V gene has CDR1 SNHLY and CDR2 FYNNEI. V lost 6 bases to trimming and J lost 4 bases, with 13 bases between them. The CDR3 nucleotides are TGTGCCAGCAGAGGGCAGGGCGCGAATCAGCCCCAGCATTTT. Translation: CASRGQGANQPQHF. The whole variable domain, remainder taken from reference TRBV2 and TRBJ1-5, is EPEVTQTPSHQVTQMGQEVILRCVPISNHLYFYWYRQILGQKVEFLVSFYNNEISEKSEIFDDQFSVERPDGSNFTLKIRSTKLEDSAMYFCASRGQGANQPQHFGDGTRLSIL.

This rearrangement joins TRBV5-1 to TRBJ2-5; the D gene is possibly TRBD1 (6 bases). The CDR3 spans 15 residues. V lost 4 bases to trimming and J lost 2 bases, with 15 bases between them. Germline CDR1 SGHRS, CDR2 YFSETQ. The CDR3 region has the DNA TGCGCCAGCAGCCTGTTAGGACAGCGACAAGAGACCCAGTACTTC. It is translated as CASSLLGQRQETQYF.

The rearrangement joins TRBV27 to TRBJ2-7, with a weak D call TRBD2 (5 bases). Trimming took 8 bases from V and 4 from J, leaving 9 bases between them. CDR1 is MNHEY, CDR2 SMNVEV, per germline (reference sequence). The CDR3 length is 11 residues. The CDR3 protein is CASRGLYEQYF. CDR3 sequence (DNA): TGTGCCAGCCGGGGATTATACGAGCAGTACTTC.

The chain links TRBV13 to TRBJ1-5; D gene uncertain. This CDR3 contains 15 residues. V gave up 3 bases and J gave up 2 bases, with 11 bases separating them. Germline CDR1 reads PRHDT; CDR2 reads FYEKMQ (reference sequence). The CDR3 DNA reads as TGTGCCAGCAGCTTCGGGGAGACCCGCAATCAGCCCCAGCATTTT. Translated: CASSFGETRNQPQHF.

The chain recombines TRBV6-5 with TRBJ2-1; 12 bases are shared with TRBD2. V dropped 0 bases and J dropped 4; count of bases not matched to a gene: 1. The CDR3 is 16 residues long. Germline V gene data show CDR1 as MNHEY and CDR2 as SVGAGI. The CDR3 sequence is CASSYSTSGSYNEQFF. DNA of the CDR3: TGTGCCAGCAGTTACTCGACTAGCGGGAGTTACAATGAGCAGTTCTTC.

The CDR3 coding sequence is TGCGCCAGCAGCGGAATACAGGGGGCGAATTCACCCCTCCACTTT. It encodes CASSGIQGANSPLHF. The gene calls are TRBV10-2 and TRBJ1-6, with 9 bases aligning to TRBD1. The CDR3 length is 15 residues. The V and J ends lost 6 bases and 7 bases, in that order; junction bases with no gene match: 7. CDR1 WSHSY and CDR2 SAAADI come from the germline V gene.

V is TRBV7-9 and J is TRBJ2-3; possible D gene TRBD2, 6 bases. The CDR3 covers 14 residues. With 8 bases removed from V and 2 bases from J, the gap between germline ends came to 14 bases. The germline gives CDR1 SEHNR, CDR2 FQNEAQ (reference sequence). CDR3 amino acids: CASRSEGSTDTQYF. CDR3 nucleotide sequence: TGTGCCAGCCGATCGGAGGGATCCACAGATACGCAGTATTTT.

The rearrangement links TRBV6-1 to TRBJ2-2, with 9 nucleotides matching TRBD1. The germline V gene has CDR1 MNHNS and CDR2 SASEGT. This CDR3 has 15 amino acids. V was pared by 5 bases and J by 5 bases, with 6 bases of the junction left unmatched. The CDR3 nucleotides read TGTGCCAGCAGTCGGGACAGGGTTTCTACCGGGGAGCTGTTTTTT. It codes for CASSRDRVSTGELFF.